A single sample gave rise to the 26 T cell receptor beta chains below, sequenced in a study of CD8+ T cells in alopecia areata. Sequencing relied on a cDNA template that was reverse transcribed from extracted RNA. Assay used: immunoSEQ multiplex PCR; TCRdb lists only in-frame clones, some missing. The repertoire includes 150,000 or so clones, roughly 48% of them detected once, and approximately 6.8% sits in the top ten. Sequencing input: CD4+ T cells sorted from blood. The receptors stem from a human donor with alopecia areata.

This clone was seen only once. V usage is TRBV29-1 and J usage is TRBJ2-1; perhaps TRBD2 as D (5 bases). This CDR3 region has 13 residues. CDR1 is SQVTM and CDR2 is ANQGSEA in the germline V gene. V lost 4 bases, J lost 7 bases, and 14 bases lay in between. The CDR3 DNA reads TGCAGCGTTGGCCACGGGGATCCTAATGAGCAGTTCTTC. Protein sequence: CSVGHGDPNEQFF.

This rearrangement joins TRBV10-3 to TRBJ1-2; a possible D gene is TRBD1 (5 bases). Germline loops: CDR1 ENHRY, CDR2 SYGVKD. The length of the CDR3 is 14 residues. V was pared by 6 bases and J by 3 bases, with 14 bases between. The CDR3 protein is CAISLGTADYGYTF. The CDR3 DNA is TGTGCCATCAGCCTTGGGACGGCAGACTATGGCTACACCTTC.

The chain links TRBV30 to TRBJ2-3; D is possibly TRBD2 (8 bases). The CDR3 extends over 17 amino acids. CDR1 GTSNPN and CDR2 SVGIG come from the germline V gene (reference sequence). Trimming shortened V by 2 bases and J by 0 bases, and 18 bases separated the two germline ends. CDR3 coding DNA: TGTGCCTGGAGTACACCCGGGGGGGGACAGAGCACAGATACGCAGTATTTT. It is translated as CAWSTPGGGQSTDTQYF. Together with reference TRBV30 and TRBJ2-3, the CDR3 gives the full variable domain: SQTIHQWPATLVQPVGSPLSLECTVEGTSNPNLYWYRQAAGRGLQLLFYSVGIGQISSEVPQNLSASRPQDRQFILSSKKLLLSDSGFYLCAWSTPGGGQSTDTQYFGPGTRLTVL.

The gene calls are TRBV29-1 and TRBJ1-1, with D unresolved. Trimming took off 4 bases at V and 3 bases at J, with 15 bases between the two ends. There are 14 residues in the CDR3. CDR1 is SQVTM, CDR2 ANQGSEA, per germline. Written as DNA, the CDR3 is TGCAGCGTTGCCATCGGATTTTCTCACACTGAAGCTTTCTTT. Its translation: CSVAIGFSHTEAFF.

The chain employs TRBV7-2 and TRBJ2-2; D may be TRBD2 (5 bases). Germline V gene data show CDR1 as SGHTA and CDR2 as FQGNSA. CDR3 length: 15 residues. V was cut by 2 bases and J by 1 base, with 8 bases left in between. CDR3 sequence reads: CASSLKLGNTGELFF. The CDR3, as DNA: TGTGCCAGCAGCTTAAAACTAGGGAACACCGGGGAGCTGTTTTTT.

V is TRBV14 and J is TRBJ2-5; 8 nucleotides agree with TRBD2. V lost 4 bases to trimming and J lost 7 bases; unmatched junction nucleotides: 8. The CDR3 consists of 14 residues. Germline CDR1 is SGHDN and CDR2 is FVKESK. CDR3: CASSPSGGARTQYF. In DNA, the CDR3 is TGTGCCAGCAGCCCCTCGGGGGGGGCACGGACCCAGTACTTC.

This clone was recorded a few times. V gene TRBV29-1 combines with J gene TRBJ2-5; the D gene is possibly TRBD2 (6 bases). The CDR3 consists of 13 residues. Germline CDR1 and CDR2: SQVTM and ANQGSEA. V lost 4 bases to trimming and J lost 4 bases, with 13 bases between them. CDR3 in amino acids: CSVAPGLIETQYF. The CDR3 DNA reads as TGCAGCGTTGCACCGGGACTCATAGAGACCCAGTACTTC.

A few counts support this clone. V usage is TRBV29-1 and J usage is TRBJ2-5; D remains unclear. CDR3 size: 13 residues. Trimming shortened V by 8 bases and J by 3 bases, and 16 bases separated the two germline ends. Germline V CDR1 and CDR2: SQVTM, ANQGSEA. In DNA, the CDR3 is TGCAGCTCATTTTTGCCCCTCAAAGAGACCCAGTACTTC. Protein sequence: CSSFLPLKETQYF.

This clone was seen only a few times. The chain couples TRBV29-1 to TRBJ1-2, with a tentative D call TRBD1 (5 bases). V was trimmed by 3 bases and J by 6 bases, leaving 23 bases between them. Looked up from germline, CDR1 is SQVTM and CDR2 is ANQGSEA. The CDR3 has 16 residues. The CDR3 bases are TGCAGCGTTGAGCCCCAGCGGGGGGGAGGATCACATGGCTACACCTTC. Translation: CSVEPQRGGGSHGYTF.

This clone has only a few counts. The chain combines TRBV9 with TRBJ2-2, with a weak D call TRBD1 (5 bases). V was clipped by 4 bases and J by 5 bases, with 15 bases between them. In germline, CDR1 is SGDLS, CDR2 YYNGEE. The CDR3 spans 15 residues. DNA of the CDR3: TGTGCCAGCAGCCCAAGACAGTTACTAACCGGGGAGCTGTTTTTT. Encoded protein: CASSPRQLLTGELFF.

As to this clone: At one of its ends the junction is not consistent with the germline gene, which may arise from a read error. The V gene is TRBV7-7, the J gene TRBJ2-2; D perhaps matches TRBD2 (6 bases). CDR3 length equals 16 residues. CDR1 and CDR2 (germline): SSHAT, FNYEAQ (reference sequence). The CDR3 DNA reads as TGTGCTAGCAGCTTAATAAGCGGGTCGAACACCGGGGAGCTGTTTTTT. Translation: CASSLISGSNTGELFF.

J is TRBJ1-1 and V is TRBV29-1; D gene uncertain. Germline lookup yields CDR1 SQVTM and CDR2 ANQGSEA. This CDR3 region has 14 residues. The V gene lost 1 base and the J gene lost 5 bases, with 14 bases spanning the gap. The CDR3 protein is CSVEGVLQRTEAFF. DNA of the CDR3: TGCAGCGTTGAAGGAGTTTTGCAAAGGACTGAAGCTTTCTTT.

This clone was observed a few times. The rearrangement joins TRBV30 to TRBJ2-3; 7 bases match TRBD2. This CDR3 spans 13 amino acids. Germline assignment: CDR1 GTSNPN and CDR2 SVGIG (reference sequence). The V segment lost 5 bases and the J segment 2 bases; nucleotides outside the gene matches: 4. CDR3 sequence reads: CAWVAGATDTQYF. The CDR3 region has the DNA TGTGCCTGGGTAGCGGGTGCCACAGATACGCAGTATTTT.

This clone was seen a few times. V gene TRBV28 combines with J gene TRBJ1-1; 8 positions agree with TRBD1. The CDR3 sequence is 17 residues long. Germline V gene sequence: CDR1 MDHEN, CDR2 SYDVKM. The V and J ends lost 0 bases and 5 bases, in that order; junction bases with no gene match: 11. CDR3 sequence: CASSLWGGTGMVTEAFF. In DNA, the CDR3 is TGTGCCAGCAGTTTATGGGGGGGGACAGGCATGGTTACTGAAGCTTTCTTT.

CDR3 nucleotide sequence: TGTGCCTGGAGTAAATCCGGGACCACTGAAGCTTTCTTT. This encodes CAWSKSGTTEAFF. J is TRBJ1-1 and V is TRBV30, with D perhaps TRBD1 (5 bases). The CDR3 is made up of 13 amino acids. In germline, CDR1 is GTSNPN, CDR2 SVGIG (reference sequence). The ends were cut back, 2 bases at V and 4 bases at J, with 11 bases in the middle.

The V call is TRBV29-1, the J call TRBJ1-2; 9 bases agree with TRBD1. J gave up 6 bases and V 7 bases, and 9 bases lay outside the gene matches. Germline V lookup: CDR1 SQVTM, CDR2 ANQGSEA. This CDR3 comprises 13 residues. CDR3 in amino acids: CSAQRDRVDGYTF. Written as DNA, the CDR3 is TGCAGCGCTCAACGGGACAGGGTGGATGGCTACACCTTC.

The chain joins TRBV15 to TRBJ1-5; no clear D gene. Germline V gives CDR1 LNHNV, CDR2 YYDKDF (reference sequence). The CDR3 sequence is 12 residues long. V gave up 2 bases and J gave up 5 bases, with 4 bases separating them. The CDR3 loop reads CATSRQDQPQHF. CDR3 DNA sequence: TGTGCCACCAGCAGACAGGATCAGCCCCAGCATTTT.

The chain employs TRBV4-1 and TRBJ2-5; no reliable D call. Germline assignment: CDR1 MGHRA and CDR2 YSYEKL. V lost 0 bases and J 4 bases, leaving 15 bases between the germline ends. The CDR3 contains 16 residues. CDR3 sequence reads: CASSQEFAGLLETQYF. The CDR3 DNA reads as TGCGCCAGCAGCCAAGAGTTCGCAGGTTTACTAGAGACCCAGTACTTC.

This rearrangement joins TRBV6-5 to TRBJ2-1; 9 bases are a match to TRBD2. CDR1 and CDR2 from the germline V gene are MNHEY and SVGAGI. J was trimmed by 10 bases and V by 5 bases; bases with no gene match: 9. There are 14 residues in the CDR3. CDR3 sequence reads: CASSRLAATLEQFF. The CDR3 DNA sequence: TGTGCCAGCAGTCGACTAGCGGCAACCCTGGAGCAGTTCTTC.

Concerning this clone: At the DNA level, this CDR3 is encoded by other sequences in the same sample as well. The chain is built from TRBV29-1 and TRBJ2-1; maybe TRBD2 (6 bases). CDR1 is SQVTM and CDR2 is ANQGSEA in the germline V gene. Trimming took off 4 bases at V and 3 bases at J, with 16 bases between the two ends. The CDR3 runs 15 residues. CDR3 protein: CSVVPGTGDYNEQFF. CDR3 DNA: TGCAGCGTTGTCCCCGGGACGGGGGACTACAATGAGCAGTTCTTC.

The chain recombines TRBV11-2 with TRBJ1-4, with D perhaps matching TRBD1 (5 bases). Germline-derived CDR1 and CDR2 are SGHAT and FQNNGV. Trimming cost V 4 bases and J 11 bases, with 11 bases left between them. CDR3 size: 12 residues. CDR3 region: CASSSMGRKLFF. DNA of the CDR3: TGTGCCAGCAGCTCCATGGGGCGCAAACTGTTTTTT.

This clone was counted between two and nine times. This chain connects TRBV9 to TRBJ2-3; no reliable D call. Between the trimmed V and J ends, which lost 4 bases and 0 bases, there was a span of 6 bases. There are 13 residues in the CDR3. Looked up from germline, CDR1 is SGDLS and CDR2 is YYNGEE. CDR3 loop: CASSLGSTDTQYF. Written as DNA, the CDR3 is TGTGCCAGCAGCTTAGGGAGCACAGATACGCAGTATTTT. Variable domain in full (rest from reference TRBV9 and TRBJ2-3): DSGVTQTPKHLITATGQRVTLRCSPRSGDLSVYWYQQSLDQGLQFLIQYYNGEERAKGNILERFSAQQFPDLHSELNLSSLELGDSALYFCASSLGSTDTQYFGPGTRLTVL.

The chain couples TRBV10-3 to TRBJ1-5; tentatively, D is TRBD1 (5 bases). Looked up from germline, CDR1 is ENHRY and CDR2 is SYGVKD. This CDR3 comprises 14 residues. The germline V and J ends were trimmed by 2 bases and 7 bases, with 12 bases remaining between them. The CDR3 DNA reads TGTGCCATCAGTGAGGCAGGGCTCTTCCAGCCCCAGCATTTT. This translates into CAISEAGLFQPQHF.

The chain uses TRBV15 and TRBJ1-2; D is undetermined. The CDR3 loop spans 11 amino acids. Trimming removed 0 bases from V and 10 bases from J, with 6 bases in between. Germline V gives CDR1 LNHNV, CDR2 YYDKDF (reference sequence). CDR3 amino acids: CATSRDRVYTF. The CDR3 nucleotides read TGTGCCACCAGCAGAGATCGGGTCTACACCTTC.

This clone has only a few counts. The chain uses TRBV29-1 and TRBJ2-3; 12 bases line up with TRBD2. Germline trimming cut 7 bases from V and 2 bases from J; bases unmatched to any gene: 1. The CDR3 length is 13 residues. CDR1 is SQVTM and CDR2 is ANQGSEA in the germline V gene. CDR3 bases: TGCAGCGCTAGCGGGAGGGTCACAGATACGCAGTATTTT. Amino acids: CSASGRVTDTQYF.

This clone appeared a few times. The CDR3 sequence is CASSLGASGSNEQFF. The CDR3 region has the DNA TGCGCCAGCAGCTTGGGGGCTAGCGGGAGCAATGAGCAGTTCTTC. J is TRBJ2-1 and V is TRBV5-1; 10 bases line up with TRBD2. CDR1 is SGHRS, CDR2 YFSETQ, per germline. CDR3 length: 15 residues. After removal of 0 bases from V and 6 bases from J, the junction contained 3 bases not matched to a gene.